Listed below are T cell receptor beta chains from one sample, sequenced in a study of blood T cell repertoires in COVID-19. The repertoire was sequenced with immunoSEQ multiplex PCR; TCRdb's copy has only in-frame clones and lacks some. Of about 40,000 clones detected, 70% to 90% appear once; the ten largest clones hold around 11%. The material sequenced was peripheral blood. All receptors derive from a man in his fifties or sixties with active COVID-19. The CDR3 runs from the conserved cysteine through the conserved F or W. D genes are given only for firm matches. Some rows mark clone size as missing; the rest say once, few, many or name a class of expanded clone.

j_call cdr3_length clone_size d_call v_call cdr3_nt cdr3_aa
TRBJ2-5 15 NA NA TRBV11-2 TGTGCCAGCAGCTCATTGCACCGGTACCAAGAGACCCAGTACTTC CASSSLHRYQETQYF
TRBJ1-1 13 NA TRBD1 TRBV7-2 TGTGCCAGCAGTCCAACAGGGGACACTGAAGCTCTCTTT CASSPTGDTEALF
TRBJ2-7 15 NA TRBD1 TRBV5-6 TGTGCCAGCAGCGGACTGAACAGGGGCACCTACGAGCAGTACTTC CASSGLNRGTYEQYF
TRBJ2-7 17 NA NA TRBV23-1 TGCGCCAGCAGTCACGCGTCCCGAATTTCTAGCTCCTACGAGCAGTACTTC CASSHASRISSSYEQYF
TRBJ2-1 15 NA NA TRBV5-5 TGTGCCAGCAGCTTGGAAGGCGGAGGTGGGGATGAGCAGTTCTTC CASSLEGGGGDEQFF
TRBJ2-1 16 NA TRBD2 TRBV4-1 TGCGCCAGCAGCCTACCCGGTGGGAGCGGGAACAATGAGCAGTTCTTC CASSLPGGSGNNEQFF
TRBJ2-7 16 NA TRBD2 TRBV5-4 TGTGCCAGCAGCTTGGGGACTAGCGGGAGGTCGGACGAGCAGTACTTC CASSLGTSGRSDEQYF
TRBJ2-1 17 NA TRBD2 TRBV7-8 TGTGCCAGCAGCGTTAGTGGGATAGCGGGAGTAGACGATGAGCAGTTCTTC CASSVSGIAGVDDEQFF
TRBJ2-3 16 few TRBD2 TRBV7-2 TGTGCCAGCAGCTTAGGTGGAGCGGGGCTCTCAGATACGCAGTATTTT CASSLGGAGLSDTQYF
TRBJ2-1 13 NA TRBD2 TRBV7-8 TGTGCCAGCAGCTCCACACGGACTAGCCGAAAGTTCTTC CASSSTRTSRKFF
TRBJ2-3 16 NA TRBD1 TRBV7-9 TGTGCCAGCAGCTTTGGTTGGGACAGAAGCACAGATACGCAGTATTTT CASSFGWDRSTDTQYF
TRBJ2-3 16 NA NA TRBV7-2 TGTGCCAGCAGCTTAGGGGGCGGGATCAGCACAGATACGCAGTATTTT CASSLGGGISTDTQYF
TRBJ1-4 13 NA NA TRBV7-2 TGTGCCAGCAGACTAGCAACTAATGAAAAACTGTTTTTT CASRLATNEKLFF
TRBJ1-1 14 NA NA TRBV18 TGTGCCAGCTCACCTCCCTCGGGGGGTACTGAAGCTTTCTTT CASSPPSGGTEAFF
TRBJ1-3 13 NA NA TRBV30 TGTGCCTATTCAGGGTTCTCGGGAAACACCATATATTTT CAYSGFSGNTIYF
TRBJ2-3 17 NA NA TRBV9 TGTGCCAGCAGCGTAGCTTTGAGCGCTCGAACCGGAGATACGCAGTATTTT CASSVALSARTGDTQYF
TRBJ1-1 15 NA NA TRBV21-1 TGTGCCAGCAGCACCCGCCGACAGGGGAACACTGAAGCTTTCTTT CASSTRRQGNTEAFF
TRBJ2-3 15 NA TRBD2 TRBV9 TGTGCCAGCAGCTTCACTAGCGGGAGGACAGATACGCAGTATTTT CASSFTSGRTDTQYF
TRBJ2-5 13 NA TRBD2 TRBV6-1 TGTGCCAGCAGTGAAGAACGGGAGGTGACCCAGTACTTC CASSEEREVTQYF
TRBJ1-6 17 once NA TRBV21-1 TGTGCCAGCAGCAAATGGGGCACAGGGCCTCGAAATTCACCCCTCCACTTT CASSKWGTGPRNSPLHF
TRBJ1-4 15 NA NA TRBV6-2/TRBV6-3 TGTGCCAGCAGCCCAGCGAGACAGAGTAATGAAAAACTGTTTTTT CASSPARQSNEKLFF
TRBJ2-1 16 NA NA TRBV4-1 TGCGCCAGCAGCCAACCCCCAGCTAGCTCCTACAATGAGCAGTTCTTC CASSQPPASSYNEQFF
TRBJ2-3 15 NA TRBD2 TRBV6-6 TGTGCCAGCCACCCGGGGGGGCGTTCAGGAGATACGCAGTATTTT CASHPGGRSGDTQYF
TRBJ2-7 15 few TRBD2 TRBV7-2 TGTGCCAGCAGCCCGACTAGCGTTCCTTCCTACGAGCAGTACTTC CASSPTSVPSYEQYF
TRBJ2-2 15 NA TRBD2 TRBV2 TGTGCCAGCAAGGGACTAGCGGGAGAAACCGGGGAGCTGTTTTTT CASKGLAGETGELFF
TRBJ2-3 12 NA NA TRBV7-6 TGTGCCAGCAGCTTAGCGGCTTCCCCTGAGTATTTT CASSLAASPEYF
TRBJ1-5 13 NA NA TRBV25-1 TGTGCCAGCAGTGTACAGGGTTTTGGGCCCCAGCATTTT CASSVQGFGPQHF
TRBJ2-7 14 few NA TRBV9 TGTGCCAGCAGCGTAAGCGTTCCGCCCTACGAGCAGTACTTC CASSVSVPPYEQYF
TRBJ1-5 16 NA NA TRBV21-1 TGTGCCAGCAGCAACCCTAACAGCCTAAGCAATCAGCCCCAGCATTTT CASSNPNSLSNQPQHF
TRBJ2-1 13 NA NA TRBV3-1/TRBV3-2 TGTGCCAGCAGCCACTACTCCGTAAATGAGCAGTTCTTC CASSHYSVNEQFF
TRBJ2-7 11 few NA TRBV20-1 TGCGGTACCAAGCGGGCCTACGAGCAGTACTTC CGTKRAYEQYF
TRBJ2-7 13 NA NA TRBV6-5 TGTGCCAGCAAAGCGGAGGGGTCTTACGAGCAGTACTTC CASKAEGSYEQYF
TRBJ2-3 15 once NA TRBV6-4 TGTGCCAGCAGCAAATTGTGGGGCCAATCAGATACGCAGTATTTT CASSKLWGQSDTQYF
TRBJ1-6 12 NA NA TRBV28 TGTGCCAGCAGTCCCCCGATCGGACCCCTCCACTTT CASSPPIGPLHF
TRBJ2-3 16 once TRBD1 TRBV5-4 TGTGCCAGCCGAGGACAGGGGGGACTGGTCACAGATACGCAGTATTTT CASRGQGGLVTDTQYF
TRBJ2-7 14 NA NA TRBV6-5 TGTGCCAGCAGTACGGGGACTCCCGCCTACGAGCAGTACTTC CASSTGTPAYEQYF
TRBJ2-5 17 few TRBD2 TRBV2 TGTGCCAGCAGTGATGTCGGGGACCCGGGGGGGCAAGAGACCCAGTACTTC CASSDVGDPGGQETQYF
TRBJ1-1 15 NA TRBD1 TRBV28 TGTGCCAGCAGTGGGTCAGGGGGCGAGGGCACTGAAGCTTTCTTT CASSGSGGEGTEAFF
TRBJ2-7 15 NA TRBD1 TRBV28 TGTGCCAGCAGGTCGGGACAGGGATTTTTCTACGAGCAGTACTTC CASRSGQGFFYEQYF
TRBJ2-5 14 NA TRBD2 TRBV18 TGTGCCAGCTCACAATCTAGCGGGACGGAGACCCAGTACTTC CASSQSSGTETQYF
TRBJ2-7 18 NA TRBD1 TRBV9 TGTGCCAGCAGCGTCCACGGGACAGGACTCTCCTTAGGGGACGAGCAGTACTTC CASSVHGTGLSLGDEQYF
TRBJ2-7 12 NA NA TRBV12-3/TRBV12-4 TGTGCCAGCAGTACGAGGGGGTACGAGCAGTACTTC CASSTRGYEQYF
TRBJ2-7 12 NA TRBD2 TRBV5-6 TGTGCCAGCAGGTCAGCGGGAGACGAGCAGTACTTC CASRSAGDEQYF
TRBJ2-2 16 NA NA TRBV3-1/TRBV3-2 TGTGCCAGCAGTCGCCCATGGGAGATCGGTACCGGGGAGCTGTTTTTT CASSRPWEIGTGELFF